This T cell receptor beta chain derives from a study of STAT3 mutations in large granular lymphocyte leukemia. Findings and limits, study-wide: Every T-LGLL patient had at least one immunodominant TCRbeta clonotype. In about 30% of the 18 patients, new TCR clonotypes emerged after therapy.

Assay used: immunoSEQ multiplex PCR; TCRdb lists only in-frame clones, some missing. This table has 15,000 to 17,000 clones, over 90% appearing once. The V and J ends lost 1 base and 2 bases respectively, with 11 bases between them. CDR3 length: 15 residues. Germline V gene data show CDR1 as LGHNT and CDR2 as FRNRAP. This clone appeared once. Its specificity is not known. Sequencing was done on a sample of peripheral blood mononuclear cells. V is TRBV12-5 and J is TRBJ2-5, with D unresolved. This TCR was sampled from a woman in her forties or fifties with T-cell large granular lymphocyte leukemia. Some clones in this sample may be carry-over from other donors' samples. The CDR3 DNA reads TGTGCTAGTGGTTTGGGCGGACCGGTGCAAGAGACCCAGTACTTC. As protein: CASGLGGPVQETQYF.